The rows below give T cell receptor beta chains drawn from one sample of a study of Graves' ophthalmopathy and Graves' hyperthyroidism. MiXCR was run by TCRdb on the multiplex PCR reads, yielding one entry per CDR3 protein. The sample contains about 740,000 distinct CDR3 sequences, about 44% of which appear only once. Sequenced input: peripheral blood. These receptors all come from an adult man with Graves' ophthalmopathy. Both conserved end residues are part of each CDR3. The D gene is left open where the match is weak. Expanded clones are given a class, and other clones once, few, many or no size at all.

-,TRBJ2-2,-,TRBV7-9,CASSGIGATGELFF,TGTGCCAGCAGTGGTATTGGGGCCACCGGGGAGCTGTTTTTT
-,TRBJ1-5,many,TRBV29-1,CSVAFNNNQPQHF,TGCAGCGTTGCCTTCAATAACAATCAGCCCCAGCATTTT
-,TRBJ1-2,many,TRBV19,CASRGDAGGYTF,TGTGCCAGTAGGGGGGACGCTGGGGGCTACACCTTC
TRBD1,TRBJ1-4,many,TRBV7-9,CASSLKGDRGGKLFF,TGTGCCAGCAGCTTAAAGGGAGACAGGGGAGGAAAACTGTTTTTT
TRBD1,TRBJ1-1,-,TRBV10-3,CAISDNRGLEAFF,TGTGCCATCAGTGACAATAGGGGGCTAGAAGCTTTCTTT
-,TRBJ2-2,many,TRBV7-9,CASSLAAMGTGELFF,TGTGCCAGCAGCTTAGCGGCTATGGGGACCGGGGAGCTGTTTTTT
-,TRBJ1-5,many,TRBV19,CASSISWGDSNQPQHF,TGTGCCAGTAGTATATCTTGGGGGGACTCGAATCAGCCCCAGCATTTT
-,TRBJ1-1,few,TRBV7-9,CASSLAGAQDSEAFF,TGTGCCAGCAGCTTAGCGGGGGCCCAGGACTCTGAAGCTTTCTTT
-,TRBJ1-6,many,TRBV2,CASSVGRVLPYDSPLHF,TGTGCCAGCAGTGTCGGCAGGGTTTTGCCCTATGATTCACCCCTCCACTTT
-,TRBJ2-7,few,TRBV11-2,CASSSRGPTGIGGRTYKQYF,TGTGCCAGCAGCTCCAGGGGTCCGACAGGGATTGGAGGGAGAACCTACAAGCAGTACTTC
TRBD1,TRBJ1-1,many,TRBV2,CASSGGTGISAEAFF,TGTGCCAGCAGTGGTGGGACAGGGATTAGCGCTGAAGCTTTCTTT
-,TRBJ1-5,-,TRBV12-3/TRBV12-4,CASRERGSNQPQHF,TGTGCCAGCAGAGAGCGCGGTAGCAATCAGCCCCAGCATTTT
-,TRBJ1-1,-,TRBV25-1,CANSYEGMNTEAFF,TGTGCCAACAGTTACGAGGGGATGAACACTGAAGCTTTCTTT
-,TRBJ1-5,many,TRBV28,CASSQTGNQPQHF,TGTGCCAGCAGTCAAACAGGGAATCAGCCCCAGCATTTT
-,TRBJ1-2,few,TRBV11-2,CASSQSRASGYTF,TGTGCCAGCAGTCAAAGCAGGGCCTCTGGCTACACCTTC
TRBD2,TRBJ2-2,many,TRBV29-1,CSVEAGLALSGELFF,TGCAGCGTTGAGGCGGGACTAGCGCTTTCCGGGGAGCTGTTTTTT
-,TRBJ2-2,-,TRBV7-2,CASSPVSNTGELFF,TGTGCCAGCAGCCCTGTATCGAACACCGGGGAGCTGTTTTTT
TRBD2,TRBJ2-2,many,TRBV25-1,CASSLGLAGAGELFF,TGTGCCAGCAGCTTGGGACTAGCGGGAGCCGGGGAGCTGTTTTTT
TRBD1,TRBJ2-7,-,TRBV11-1,CASSQGVVKSYEQYF,TGTGCCAGCAGCCAGGGGGTCGTGAAGTCCTACGAGCAGTACTTC
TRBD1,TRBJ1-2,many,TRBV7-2,CASSGGTAYGYTF,TGTGCCAGCAGCGGCGGGACAGCCTATGGCTACACCTTC
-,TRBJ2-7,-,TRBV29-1,CSSHGVPDGQYF,TGCAGCAGTCACGGGGTACCTGACGGGCAGTACTTC
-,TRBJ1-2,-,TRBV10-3,CAISPHRVNYGYTF,TGTGCCATCAGTCCACACAGGGTTAACTATGGCTACACCTTC
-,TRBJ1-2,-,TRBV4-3,CASSQEGIYGYTF,TGCGCCAGCAGCCAAGAGGGGATCTATGGCTACACCTTC
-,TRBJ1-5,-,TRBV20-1,CSARYRTNQPQHF,TGCAGTGCTAGATACAGAACAAATCAGCCCCAGCATTTT
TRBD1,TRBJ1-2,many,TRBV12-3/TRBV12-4,CASSLQGAGGYTF,TGTGCCAGCAGCCTACAGGGGGCCGGCGGCTACACCTTC
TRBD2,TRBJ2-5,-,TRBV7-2,CASGRGGQPQYF,TGTGCCAGCGGGAGGGGAGGTCAGCCCCAGTACTTC